This T cell receptor (beta chain) was identified in a study of T cells in tumors after PD-1 blockade. In the study overall: During anti-PD-1 treatment, some patients continued daily vismodegib 150 mg. Mean per blood sample: 90,000 to 120,000 templates (about 24,000-280,000), around 35,000 unique clonotypes.

In the case of this clone: Its cognate antigen is unknown.

Whole-study results and caveats: Some novel exhausted tumor clones appeared in pre-treatment blood, suggesting peripheral recruitment.

Assay: immunoSEQ multiplex PCR; the TCRdb copy retains only in-frame clones and omits some. The sample contains under 75,000 clones, around two thirds of which appear only once. The CDR3 consists of 13 residues. Between the trimmed V and J ends, which lost 7 bases and 9 bases, there was a span of 13 bases. The V gene's germline CDR1 is MNHEY and CDR2 SVGAGI. Genomic DNA template from tumor biopsies or peripheral blood, about 616 ng to 6,500 ng input. The receptor was derived from a human donor with basal cell carcinoma. The V gene is TRBV6-5, the J gene TRBJ1-6; D is perhaps TRBD1 (6 bases). Sequences were derived from PBMCs, sampled after anti-PD-1 treatment. This chain's CDR3 is CASTQGPPSPLHF. The CDR3 DNA reads TGTGCCAGCACGCAGGGGCCCCCTTCACCCCTCCACTTT.